This TCR beta chain was observed in a study of beta chain features in type 1 diabetes (dated 2018 in TCRdb). For context, the study as a whole: Mean age, gender distribution, total cell number and subset yield did not differ between patients and healthy donors. A total of 85 million to 140 million sorted cells were examined across all samples, and the number of cells per subset was strongly correlated with RNA yield. In the study, TCRB repertoires of sorted circulating CD4+ T cell subsets from recently diagnosed type 1 diabetes patients were compared with those of matched healthy donors. Regulatory and stem cell-like memory subsets were isolated from only 8 patients and roughly eight healthy donors, whereas naive and central memory subsets came from all 30 or so donors. Overall results and qualifications from the work: Fewer insertions and more nucleotide deletions at VDJ recombination sites were observed in patients with type 1 diabetes, implying thymic rearrangement abnormalities. Shorter templates might be favored by PCR, yet because patient and control samples were amplified and corrected together, any such skew would affect both groups equally. In all four CD4+ subsets, TCRB CDR3 length was moderately but significantly shorter in type 1 diabetes patients. Because small numbers of individuals were included in the HLA sub-analyses, any influence of HLA type on TCRB rearrangement was left unresolved. The naive, central memory and regulatory TCRB repertoires appeared to resemble one another more closely among patients than among healthy donors. Sequencing cDNA rather than genomic DNA could over-represent highly expressing activated cells, although activation and CD3 levels did not differ between groups.

All of the isolated RNA was reverse transcribed with the High Capacity cDNA Reverse Transcription Kit, so expressed TCRB transcripts were sequenced. Deep immunoSEQ sequencing was applied to naive, central memory and regulatory T cell samples, giving an average of around 3.4 million total reads per sample. After sorted cells were lysed in RLT buffer, RNA was extracted with DNase-treated RNeasy Micro or Mini kits, with the choice depending on cell number. Each cell subset was processed separately to prevent cross-contamination, with patient and healthy donor samples processed together. TCRB sequences were amplified from cDNA with the immunoSEQ multiplex PCR, producing 87-bp fragments spanning the CDR3 region. Amplicons were sequenced on the Illumina HiSeq platform. The paper's processing steps were these. PCR bias was computationally corrected using synthetic template baselines, reads within Hamming distance 2 were collapsed, and singletons that could not be merged were discarded. Reads were aligned against IMGT to assign V, D and J genes, CDR3 length and insertions or deletions at six rearrangement sites. Within each subset, clonotype counts were normalized to sorted cell number, after which true diversity and Gini coefficients were computed with the tcR R package. Repertoire sharing was quantified using the overlap coefficient calculated on TCRB nucleotide sequences. Out-of-frame TCRB sequences from naive cells were analyzed as a proxy for the pre-selection repertoire. Held by TCRdb, this immuneACCESS table contains in-frame sequences only and omits some clones. Under half of the omission traces to an unresolved V gene where checked; the cause of the rest is unknown. The V and J calls and clone size come from that table; D and trimming were worked out from the DNA. Across this sample there are roughly 240,000 clones, with 13% to 15% seen only once. The ten largest clones add up to about 0.027% of the sample.

This clone has more than one count but fewer than ten. Its antigen is currently not known. No much larger clone exists at a distance of one base, and base qualities are not known. From the cysteine up to the phenylalanine, the CDR3 has a length of 14 residues. Solely the CDR3 DNA is kept, with 42 bases framed from the first base. Trimming removed 0 bases from V and 14 bases from J, leaving 15 bases between the germline ends. For CDR1 and CDR2, the germline V gene lists SGDLS and YYNGEE. Each donor gave one peripheral blood draw, averaging roughly 100 mL, which was collected into heparinised tubes. Using a panel that included CD45RO, CCR7, CD25, CD127, CD95 and CD27, naive, central memory, regulatory and stem cell-like memory CD4+ T cells were sorted on a BD FACSAria II. Purity was above 95% for every sorted population. PBMCs were separated immediately by Lymphoprep density gradient centrifugation and were stained directly, without being cultured. So that batch effects would be minimized, each experiment stained and sorted samples in pairs, pairing one healthy donor with one patient.

This chain is built from TRBV9 and TRBJ1-6, with the D gene uncertain. The sample consisted of naive CD4+ T cells from blood. Reading the label with the study, this specimen's cell subset or site is: true naive CD4+ T cells. The clonotype originates from a middle-aged woman in good health. CDR3 sequence: CASSVEEGGTSLHF. The nucleotide sequence reads TGTGCCAGCAGCGTAGAAGAGGGCGGAACTTCCCTCCACTTT.